One T cell receptor beta chain is described in this entry. The antigen remains unidentified. Being one base from a much bigger clone, this may be a read error. Input for naive CD8 libraries was about 19,000 to 1,100,000 sorted cells; the RNA fraction used was 10%, 30% or 50%. The record originates from a study of molecular identifiers for immune sequencing clone quantification. Study outcomes and limitations: Clones that had above 20 RNA copies took up over 99% of effector molecules but under 1% in naive cells. With a barcode shared among identical TCR molecules, highly expanded clone sizes could be underestimated.

The germline CDR1 and CDR2 sequences are LGHNA and YSLEER. The CDR3 length is 14 residues. TCRdb reprocessed the PCR reads via MiXCR and lists one record per CDR3 protein. The sample has approximately 500,000 distinct CDR3 sequences; over 20% are singletons. The chain recombines TRBV4-3 with TRBJ2-1, with a weak D call TRBD2 (5 bases). The sample consisted of naive CD8+ T cells from blood, with Jurkat cell RNA spiked in. The sample's subset: FACS-sorted CD8+CD4-CCR7+CD45RA+ naive T cells. The receptor's source is a human donor in good health. Some libraries in this study had Jurkat cell RNA spiked in. CDR3 amino acids: CASSQEDSYDEQFF. CDR3 DNA: TGCGCCAGCAGCCAAGAGGACTCCTACGATGAGCAGTTCTTC.